This T cell receptor beta chain was documented in a study of cytomegalovirus exposure and HLA in healthy donors. Study summary: The Caucasian-associated ancestry cluster held over 65% of a few hundred genotyped donors.

Germline loops: CDR1 SGHRS, CDR2 YFSETQ. The J segment lost 2 bases and the V segment lost 0 bases, leaving 2 bases of the junction unmatched. The CDR3 consists of 16 residues. The PCR employed 60 Vbeta primers together with 13 Jbeta primers. The protocol was immunoSEQ multiplex PCR, while the TCRdb copy is restricted to in-frame clones and leaves out a portion. The table includes fewer than 110,000 clones, around three quarters detected once. V usage is TRBV5-1 and J usage is TRBJ2-3, with 11 bases that match TRBD2. The sample taken for sequencing was PBMCs. This TCR was sampled from a man aged 35-49 years in good health and CMV-seronegative. The CDR3 nucleotides read TGCGCCAGCAGCTTGGTTAGCGGGGGGGTCACAGATACGCAGTATTTT. Translated, it gives CASSLVSGGVTDTQYF.